This record covers a single T cell receptor beta chain. Assay: immunoSEQ multiplex PCR; the TCRdb copy retains only in-frame clones and omits some. Of 60,000 to 80,000 clones listed, 80% to 90% are singletons. The data stem from a study of OX40 agonist ivuxolimab in advanced cancers. Overall study context: Patients undergoing dose escalation presented with hepatocellular carcinoma, melanoma, renal cell or head and neck cancer.

Trimming left V 0 bases short and J 9 bases short, with 15 bases between. The CDR3 contains 15 residues. Germline CDR1 and CDR2: SEHNR and FQNEAQ (reference sequence). The receptor comes from an adult with an advanced solid tumor such as melanoma, head and neck, liver or kidney cancer. The chain combines TRBV7-9 with TRBJ2-4, with D possibly matching TRBD2 (5 bases). Sequencing was performed on CD4+ or CD8+ T cells sorted from blood, taken in a trial of the OX40 agonist ivuxolimab. CDR3 sequence reads: CASSLALGVISIQYF. The CDR3 coding sequence is TGTGCCAGCAGCTTAGCGCTCGGGGTTATAAGCATTCAGTACTTC.